This note documents a single T cell receptor (beta chain) sequence. The data originate from a study of identical twins. Trimming shortened V by 7 bases and J by 2 bases, and 15 bases separated the two germline ends. Germline assignment: CDR1 DFQATT and CDR2 SNEGSKA (reference sequence). There are 14 residues in the CDR3. In every case, the donor was a healthy Caucasian. Through template switching, a universal primer site was introduced, and the cDNA contained unique molecular identifiers. In TCRdb, the 5' RACE reads were re-called with MiXCR into one record per CDR3 protein. The repertoire holds some 210,000 distinct CDR3 sequences, with approximately 15% as singletons. These records were also assigned to another study, of T cells expressing NK-cell markers. Per that paper: In sorted CD3+CD56+NKG2C+, CD3+CD56+NKG2C- and CD3+CD56-NKG2C+ T cells, TCR beta repertoires were obtained. Sequencing covered eight donors, seven HCMV-seropositive and one seronegative.

Source material: CD8+ T cells sorted from blood. The chain combines TRBV20-1 with TRBJ2-1; no definite D call. The clonotype was recovered from a woman aged 18-35 years in good health. The CDR3 coding sequence is TGCAGTGTCAGACGCGAGCTGCCCTACAATGAGCAGTTCTTC. Its translation: CSVRRELPYNEQFF.